The rows below give T cell receptor beta chains drawn from one sample of a study of blood T cell repertoires in COVID-19. Profiled with immunoSEQ multiplex PCR; TCRdb holds only in-frame clones, not every one. In the table there are more than 110,000 clones, 85% of which are singletons. The sequencing sample was made of peripheral blood. These receptor sequences come from a man aged 45-60 years with acute or convalescent COVID-19. Both conserved end residues are part of each CDR3. A D gene is named only where the DNA matches it firmly. Size values are once, few and many counts, or a class for expanded clones, and some rows have none.

v_gene	len	abundance	j_gene	d_gene	CDR3nt	CDR3aa
TRBV19	15	-	TRBJ1-1	-	TGTGCCAGTAGTAATAGACAGCGCATGAACACTGAAGCTTTCTTT	CASSNRQRMNTEAFF
TRBV19	15	-	TRBJ2-3	TRBD2	TGTGCCAGTAGTATCGACGGGAGGGCCTGGGATACGCAGTATTTT	CASSIDGRAWDTQYF
TRBV5-4	14	-	TRBJ2-5	TRBD1	TGTGCCAGCAGCTCACAGGGGAGTCGAGAGACCCAGTACTTC	CASSSQGSRETQYF
TRBV2	16	-	TRBJ1-5	-	TGTGCCAGCAGTGAAGATACCGGGAGGGGCAATCAGCCCCAGCATTTT	CASSEDTGRGNQPQHF
TRBV5-6	14	-	TRBJ1-2	-	TGTGCCAGCAGCTTCGGGACTGGCAACTATGGCTACACCTTC	CASSFGTGNYGYTF
TRBV4-1	14	-	TRBJ1-1	TRBD1	TGCGCCAGCAGCCCTGGACAGGGAGGCACTGAAGCTTTCTTT	CASSPGQGGTEAFF
TRBV25-1	14	-	TRBJ1-5	TRBD1	TGTGCCAGCAGTGGGACAGGGACAAATCAGCCCCAGCATTTT	CASSGTGTNQPQHF
TRBV30	13	-	TRBJ2-7	-	TGTGCCTGGAGTGGCCCCCACAGGTCCGAGCAGTACTTC	CAWSGPHRSEQYF
TRBV4-1	18	once	TRBJ2-3	TRBD2	TGCGCCAGCAGCCACCCATATCACCAGAGCGGGGGAGGGGATACGCAGTATTTT	CASSHPYHQSGGGDTQYF
TRBV11-2	14	-	TRBJ1-3	TRBD1	TGTGCCAGCAGCTTCGGGACAGGTGGAAACACCATATATTTT	CASSFGTGGNTIYF
TRBV30	13	-	TRBJ1-2	-	TGTGCCTGGAGTGCCGGGATATACTATGGCTACACCTTC	CAWSAGIYYGYTF
TRBV7-3	14	-	TRBJ1-2	-	TGTGCCAGCAGCCAACCAGGGATCGGAGAAGGCTACACCTTC	CASSQPGIGEGYTF
TRBV5-6	13	-	TRBJ2-5	-	TGTGCCAGCAGTAACAGGAATCAAGAGACCCAGTACTTC	CASSNRNQETQYF
TRBV30	19	-	TRBJ1-2	TRBD1	TGTGCCTGGAGTGTAACTAGAGGGACAGCCAAGCAATCTGACTATGGCTACACCTTC	CAWSVTRGTAKQSDYGYTF
TRBV11-3	14	few	TRBJ2-7	TRBD1	TGTGCCAGCAGCCCCGGGACAGGGAGTCGCGAGCAGTACTTC	CASSPGTGSREQYF
TRBV4-1	15	-	TRBJ2-3	-	TGCGCCAGCAGCCCCCCGAAGGGGCGGACAGATACGCAGTATTTT	CASSPPKGRTDTQYF
TRBV9	16	-	TRBJ2-3	TRBD1	TGTGCCAGCAGCGTAGCCGCAGGGGGAAGCACAGATACGCAGTATTTT	CASSVAAGGSTDTQYF
TRBV4-1	17	few	TRBJ2-5	TRBD2	TGCGCCAGCAGCCAGAGCGGACTAGACCCGATTGGCAAGACCCAGTACTTC	CASSQSGLDPIGKTQYF
TRBV5-4	15	-	TRBJ2-3	TRBD1	TGTGCCAGCAGCTTGGATGACAGGGCAGCAGATACGCAGTATTTT	CASSLDDRAADTQYF
TRBV6-1	17	-	TRBJ1-6	-	TGTGCCAGCAGTGAAGCGCCAGGCAGCTCCTATAATTCACCCCTCCACTTT	CASSEAPGSSYNSPLHF
TRBV7-2	12	-	TRBJ1-2	-	TGTGCCAGCAGCTTAGGTCCCGAGGGCTACACCTTC	CASSLGPEGYTF
TRBV4-1	16	-	TRBJ2-7	TRBD2	TGCGCCAGCAGCCAAGGTTCCCTCGCGGGGGAAGAAGAGCAGTACTTC	CASSQGSLAGEEEQYF
TRBV5-1	15	-	TRBJ2-7	TRBD1	TGCGCCAGCAGCTCGGACAGGGGGCGCGCCTACGAGCAGTACTTC	CASSSDRGRAYEQYF
TRBV27	15	-	TRBJ2-2	-	TGTGCCAGCAGTTGGCGGGCCGCGAACACCGGGGAGCTGTTTTTT	CASSWRAANTGELFF
TRBV7-2	15	-	TRBJ2-5	TRBD2	TGTGCCAGCAGCTTAGTGGCGGGAGAAGGAGAGACCCAGTACTTC	CASSLVAGEGETQYF
TRBV4-2	13	-	TRBJ1-6	-	TGTGCCAGCAGCCAAGGGGAGGTCAGGCCCCTCCACTTT	CASSQGEVRPLHF
TRBV7-9	14	-	TRBJ1-6	TRBD1	TGTGCCAGCAGCTTCGACAGGGGGCCTTCACCCCTCCACTTT	CASSFDRGPSPLHF
TRBV3-1/TRBV3-2	14	-	TRBJ1-1	-	TGTGCCAGCAGCCAAGCTGGGGCGAGGACTGAAGCTTTCTTT	CASSQAGARTEAFF
TRBV10-3	15	-	TRBJ1-5	TRBD1	TGTGCCATCAGTGAATCCACAGGGGAGTATCAGCCCCAGCATTTT	CAISESTGEYQPQHF
TRBV7-3	16	-	TRBJ2-2	TRBD1	TGTGCCAGCAGGAAAGCCGGGACAGGGGACACCGGGGAGCTGTTTTTT	CASRKAGTGDTGELFF
TRBV6-5	13	-	TRBJ1-4	-	TGTGCCAGCAGTTACACACCTAATGAAAAACTGTTTTTT	CASSYTPNEKLFF
TRBV6-2/TRBV6-3	16	-	TRBJ2-1	TRBD2	TGTGCCAGCAGCTATCGACTAGCGGGAGATCACAATGAGCAGTTCTTC	CASSYRLAGDHNEQFF
TRBV25-1	15	-	TRBJ1-1	TRBD1	TGTGCCAGCAGCGGCACAGGGGACCTAAGCACTGAAGCTTTCTTT	CASSGTGDLSTEAFF
TRBV7-2	15	-	TRBJ1-5	TRBD1	TGTGCCAGCAGCTTCCGACAGGGCCTAAATCAGCCCCAGCATTTT	CASSFRQGLNQPQHF
TRBV10-3	15	few	TRBJ2-1	-	TGTGCCATCAGTGAGCCGGGGGAGACCTACAATGAGCAGTTCTTC	CAISEPGETYNEQFF
TRBV5-8	11	-	TRBJ2-1	TRBD1	TGTGCCAGCAGCTTGGGGACAGGGGCGTTCTTC	CASSLGTGAFF
TRBV6-5	14	once	TRBJ1-1	-	TGTGCCAGCAGTCGTAGCGCCACGGGCACTGAAGCTTTCTTT	CASSRSATGTEAFF
TRBV12-3/TRBV12-4	13	-	TRBJ1-2	-	TGTGCCAGCAGTATACCAGGGAGGTATGGCTACACCTTC	CASSIPGRYGYTF
TRBV19	12	-	TRBJ1-2	TRBD1	TGTGCCAGTAGTTCGGGACAGCTTGGCTACACCTTC	CASSSGQLGYTF
TRBV3-1/TRBV3-2	15	-	TRBJ2-1	TRBD2	TGTGCCAGCAGCCCGCGCGGGAGATCCTACAATGAGCAGTTCTTC	CASSPRGRSYNEQFF